These 2 T cell receptor beta chains came from one sample sequenced in a study of cytomegalovirus exposure and HLA in healthy donors. Here immunoSEQ multiplex PCR was the method, and the copy in TCRdb shows in-frame clones only, minus some. The table lists tens of thousands of clones, 94% of them singletons. Sequencing input: PBMCs. The receptors here all came from a woman younger than 30 in good health and CMV-seronegative.

The chain couples TRBV9 to TRBJ2-3; 8 positions match TRBD2. CDR1 and CDR2 (germline): SGDLS, YYNGEE. This CDR3 region has 16 residues. The J segment lost 1 base and the V segment lost 3 bases, leaving 7 bases of the junction unmatched. The CDR3 DNA sequence: TGTGCCAGCAGCGCCTCCCGTAGCGGGGGCACAGATACGCAGTATTTT. It specifies CASSASRSGGTDTQYF.

This clone was counted between two and nine times. V usage is TRBV7-9 and J usage is TRBJ1-1, with a possible D match to TRBD1 (6 bases). Germline values: CDR1 SEHNR, CDR2 FQNEAQ (reference sequence). This CDR3 comprises 14 residues. V lost 4 bases, J lost 3 bases, and 12 bases lay in between. CDR3 nucleotides: TGTGCCAGCAGCTATACAGGGATCGACACTGAAGCTTTCTTT. Translation: CASSYTGIDTEAFF.